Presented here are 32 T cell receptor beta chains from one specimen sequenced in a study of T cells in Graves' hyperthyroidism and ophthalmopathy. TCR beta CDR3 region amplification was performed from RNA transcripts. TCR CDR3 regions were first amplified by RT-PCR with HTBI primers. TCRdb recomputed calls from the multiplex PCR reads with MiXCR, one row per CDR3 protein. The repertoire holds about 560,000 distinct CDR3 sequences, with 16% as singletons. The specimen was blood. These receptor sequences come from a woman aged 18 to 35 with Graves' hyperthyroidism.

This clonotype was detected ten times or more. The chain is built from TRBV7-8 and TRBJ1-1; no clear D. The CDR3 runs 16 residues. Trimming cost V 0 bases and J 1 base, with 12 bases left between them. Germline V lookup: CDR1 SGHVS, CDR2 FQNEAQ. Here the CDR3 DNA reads TGTGCCAGCAGCTTAGCGTTGTCAGGAAGGAACACTGAAGCTTTCTTT. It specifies CASSLALSGRNTEAFF.

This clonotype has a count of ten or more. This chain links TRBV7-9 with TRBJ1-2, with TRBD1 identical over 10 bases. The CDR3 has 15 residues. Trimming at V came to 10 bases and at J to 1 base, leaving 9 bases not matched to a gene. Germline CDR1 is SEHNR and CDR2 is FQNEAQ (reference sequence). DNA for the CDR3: TGTGCCACCCACGGTGGGACAGGGGATAACTATGGCTACACCTTC. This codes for CATHGGTGDNYGYTF.

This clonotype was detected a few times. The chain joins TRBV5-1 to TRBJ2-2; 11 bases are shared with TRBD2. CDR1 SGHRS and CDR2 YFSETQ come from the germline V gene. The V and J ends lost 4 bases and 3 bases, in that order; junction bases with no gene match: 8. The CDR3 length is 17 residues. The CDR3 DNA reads TGCGCCAGCAGCGGGCGTACTAGCGGGAGCTACACCGGGGAGCTGTTTTTT. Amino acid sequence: CASSGRTSGSYTGELFF.

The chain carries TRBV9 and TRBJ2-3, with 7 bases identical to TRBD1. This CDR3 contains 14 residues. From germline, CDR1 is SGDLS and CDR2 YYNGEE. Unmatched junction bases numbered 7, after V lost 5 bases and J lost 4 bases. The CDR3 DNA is TGTGCCAGCAGGGGATTACAGGGGTCAGATACGCAGTATTTT. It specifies CASRGLQGSDTQYF.

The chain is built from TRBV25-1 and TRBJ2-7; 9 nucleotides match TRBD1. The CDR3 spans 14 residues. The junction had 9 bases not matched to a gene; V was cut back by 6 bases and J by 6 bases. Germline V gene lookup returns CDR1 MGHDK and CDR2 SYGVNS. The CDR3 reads CASRPGQGIFEQYF. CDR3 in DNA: TGTGCCAGCAGACCGGGACAGGGTATTTTCGAGCAGTACTTC.

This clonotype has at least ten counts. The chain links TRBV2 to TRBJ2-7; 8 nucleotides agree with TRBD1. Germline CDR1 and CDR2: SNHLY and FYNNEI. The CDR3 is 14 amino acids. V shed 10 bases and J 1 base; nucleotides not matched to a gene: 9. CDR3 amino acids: CATAGDRSSYEQYF. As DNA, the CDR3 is TGTGCCACCGCAGGGGACAGGTCGTCCTACGAGCAGTACTTC.

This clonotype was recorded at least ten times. In DNA, the CDR3 is TGTGCCAGCAGTATCGGACTAGCAGCGGACGGAAACATTCAGTACTTC. It yields the protein CASSIGLAADGNIQYF. The chain employs TRBV28 and TRBJ2-4, with TRBD2 identical over 8 bases. The CDR3 spans 16 residues. V trimming: 5 bases; J trimming: 6 bases; junction bases outside the gene matches: 12. Germline CDR1 reads MDHEN; CDR2 reads SYDVKM.

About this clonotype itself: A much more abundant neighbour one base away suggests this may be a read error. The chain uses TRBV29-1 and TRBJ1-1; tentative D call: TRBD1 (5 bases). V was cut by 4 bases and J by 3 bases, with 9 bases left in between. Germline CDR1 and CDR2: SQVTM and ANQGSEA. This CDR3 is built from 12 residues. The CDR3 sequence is CSVVGTYTEAFF. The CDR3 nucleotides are TGCAGCGTTGTGGGGACCTACACTGAAGCTTTCTTT.

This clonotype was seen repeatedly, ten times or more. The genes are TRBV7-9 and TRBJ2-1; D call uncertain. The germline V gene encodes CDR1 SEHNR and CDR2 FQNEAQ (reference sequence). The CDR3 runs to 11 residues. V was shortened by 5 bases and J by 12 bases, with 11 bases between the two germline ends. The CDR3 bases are TGTGCCAGCAGCCGGATTTTGGGGCAGTTCTTC. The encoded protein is CASSRILGQFF.

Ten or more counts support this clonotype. CDR3 in amino acids: CSVEGLGTDTQYF. CDR3 DNA sequence: TGCAGCGTTGAGGGTCTAGGCACAGATACGCAGTATTTT. This chain uses TRBV29-1 with TRBJ2-3; the D is unclear. The CDR3 is made up of 13 amino acids. Trimming pared 3 bases from V and 1 base from J, leaving 8 bases between. Germline values: CDR1 SQVTM, CDR2 ANQGSEA.

The DNA of the CDR3 is TGTGCCTCTAGTGCAGGGGATGGCTACACCTTC. Protein sequence: CASSAGDGYTF. V gene TRBV5-6 combines with J gene TRBJ1-2; possibly TRBD1 for D (6 bases). The CDR3 spans 11 residues. Trimming shortened V by 10 bases and J by 6 bases, and 13 bases separated the two germline ends. Looked up from germline, CDR1 is SGHDT and CDR2 is YYEEEE.

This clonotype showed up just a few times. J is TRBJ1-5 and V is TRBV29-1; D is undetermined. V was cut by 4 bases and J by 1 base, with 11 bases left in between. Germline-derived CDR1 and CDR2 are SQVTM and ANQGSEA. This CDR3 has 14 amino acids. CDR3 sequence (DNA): TGCAGCGTTGTATTTGAGGTGAGCAATCAGCCCCAGCATTTT. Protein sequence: CSVVFEVSNQPQHF.

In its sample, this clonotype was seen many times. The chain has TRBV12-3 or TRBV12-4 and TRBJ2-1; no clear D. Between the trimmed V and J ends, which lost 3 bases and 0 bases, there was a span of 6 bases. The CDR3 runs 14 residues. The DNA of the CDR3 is TGTGCCAGCAGTTTGGCTTCCTCCTACAATGAGCAGTTCTTC. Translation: CASSLASSYNEQFF.

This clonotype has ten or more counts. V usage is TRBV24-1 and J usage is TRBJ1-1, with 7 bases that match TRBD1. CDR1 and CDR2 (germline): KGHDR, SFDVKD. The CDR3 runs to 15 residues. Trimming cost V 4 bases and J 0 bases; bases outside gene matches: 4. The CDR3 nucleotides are TGTGCCACCAGTGACGCGACAGGGATGAACACTGAAGCTTTCTTT. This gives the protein CATSDATGMNTEAFF.

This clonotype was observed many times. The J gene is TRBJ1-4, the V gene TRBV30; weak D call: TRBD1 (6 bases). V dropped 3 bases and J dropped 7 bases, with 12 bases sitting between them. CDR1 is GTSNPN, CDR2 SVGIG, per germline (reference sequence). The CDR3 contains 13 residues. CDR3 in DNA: TGTGCCTGGAGAGCTCTGGGGGCTGAAAAACTGTTTTTT. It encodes CAWRALGAEKLFF.

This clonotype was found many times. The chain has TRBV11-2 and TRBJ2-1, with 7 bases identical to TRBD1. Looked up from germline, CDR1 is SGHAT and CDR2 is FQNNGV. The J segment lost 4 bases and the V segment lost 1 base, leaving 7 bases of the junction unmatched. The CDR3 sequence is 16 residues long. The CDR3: CASSLGQGMVYNEQFF. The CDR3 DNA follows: TGTGCCAGCAGCTTAGGACAGGGTATGGTATACAATGAGCAGTTCTTC.

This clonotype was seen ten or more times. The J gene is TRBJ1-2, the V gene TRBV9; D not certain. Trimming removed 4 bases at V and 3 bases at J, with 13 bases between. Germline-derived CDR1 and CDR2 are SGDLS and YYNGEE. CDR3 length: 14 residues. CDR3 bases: TGTGCCAGCAGCCCTGGCACCGATTACTATGGCTACACCTTC. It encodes CASSPGTDYYGYTF. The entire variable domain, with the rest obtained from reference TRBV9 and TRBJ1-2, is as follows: DSGVTQTPKHLITATGQRVTLRCSPRSGDLSVYWYQQSLDQGLQFLIQYYNGEERAKGNILERFSAQQFPDLHSELNLSSLELGDSALYFCASSPGTDYYGYTFGSGTRLTVV.

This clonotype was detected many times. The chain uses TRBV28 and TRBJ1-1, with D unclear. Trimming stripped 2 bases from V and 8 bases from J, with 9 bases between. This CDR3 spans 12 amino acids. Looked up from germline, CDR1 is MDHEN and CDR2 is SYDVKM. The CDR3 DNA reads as TGTGCCAGCAGTTTAGTACGGGCAGAAGCTTTCTTT. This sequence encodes CASSLVRAEAFF.

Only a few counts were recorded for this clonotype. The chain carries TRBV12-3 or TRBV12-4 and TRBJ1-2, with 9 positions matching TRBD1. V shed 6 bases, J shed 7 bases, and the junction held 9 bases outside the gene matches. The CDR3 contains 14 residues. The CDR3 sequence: CASRRSRQGVGYTF. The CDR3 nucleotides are TGTGCCAGCAGACGCTCACGACAGGGGGTTGGCTACACCTTC.

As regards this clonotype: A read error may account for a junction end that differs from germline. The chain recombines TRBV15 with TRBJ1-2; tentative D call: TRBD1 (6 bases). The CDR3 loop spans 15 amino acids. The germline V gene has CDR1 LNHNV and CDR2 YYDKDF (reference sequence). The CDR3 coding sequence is TGTGCCACCAGCAGAGAAGGGGGGGCTCACTACGGCTACACCTTC. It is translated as CATSREGGAHYGYTF.

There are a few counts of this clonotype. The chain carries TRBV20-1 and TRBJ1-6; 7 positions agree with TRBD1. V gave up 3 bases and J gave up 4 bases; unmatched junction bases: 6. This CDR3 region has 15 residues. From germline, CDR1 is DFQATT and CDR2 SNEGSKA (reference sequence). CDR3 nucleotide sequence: TGCAGTGCTAGTGTCCCGGGACAGTATAATTCACCCCTCCACTTT. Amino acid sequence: CSASVPGQYNSPLHF.

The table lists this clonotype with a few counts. CDR3 nucleotide sequence: TGTGCCACCAGTGATTTGGGAGGACAGCAAGAGACCCAGTACTTC. Translation gives CATSDLGGQQETQYF. V is TRBV24-1 and J is TRBJ2-5; tentative D call: TRBD1 (6 bases). CDR3 length equals 15 residues. Germline V gene data show CDR1 as KGHDR and CDR2 as SFDVKD. The V end lost 0 bases, the J end lost 2 bases, and 9 bases lay between the germline ends.

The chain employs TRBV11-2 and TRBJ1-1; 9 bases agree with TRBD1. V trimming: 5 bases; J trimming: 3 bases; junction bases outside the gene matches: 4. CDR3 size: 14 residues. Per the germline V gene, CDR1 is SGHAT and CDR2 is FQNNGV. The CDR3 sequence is CASSKGQGHTEAFF. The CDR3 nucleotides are TGTGCCAGCAGCAAGGGACAGGGTCACACTGAAGCTTTCTTT.

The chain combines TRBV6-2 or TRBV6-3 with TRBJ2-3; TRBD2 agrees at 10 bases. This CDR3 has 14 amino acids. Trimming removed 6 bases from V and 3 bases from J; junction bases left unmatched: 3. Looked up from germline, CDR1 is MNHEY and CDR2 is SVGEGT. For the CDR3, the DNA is TGTGCCAGCAGAACTAGCGGGGTTACAGATACGCAGTATTTT. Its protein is CASRTSGVTDTQYF.

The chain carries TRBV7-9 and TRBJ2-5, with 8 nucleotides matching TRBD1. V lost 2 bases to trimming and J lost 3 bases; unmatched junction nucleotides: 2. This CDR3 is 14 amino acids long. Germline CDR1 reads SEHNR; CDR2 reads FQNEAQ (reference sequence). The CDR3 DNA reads TGTGCCAGCAGCTTAACGGACAGGGAAGAGACCCAGTACTTC. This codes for CASSLTDREETQYF.

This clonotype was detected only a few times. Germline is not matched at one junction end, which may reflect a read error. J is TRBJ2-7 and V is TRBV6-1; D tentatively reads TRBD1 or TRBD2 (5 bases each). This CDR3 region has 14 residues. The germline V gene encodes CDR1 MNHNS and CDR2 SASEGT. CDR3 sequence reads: CASNRVRARDERYF. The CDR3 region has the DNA TGTGCCAGCAATAGAGTCAGGGCCAGGGACGAGCGGTACTTC.

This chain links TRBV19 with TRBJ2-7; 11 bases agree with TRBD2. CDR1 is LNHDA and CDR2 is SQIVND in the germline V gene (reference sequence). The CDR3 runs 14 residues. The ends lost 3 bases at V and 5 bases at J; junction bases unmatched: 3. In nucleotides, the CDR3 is TGTGCCAGTAGTATTACTAGCGGGGGCCACGAGCAGTACTTC. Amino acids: CASSITSGGHEQYF.

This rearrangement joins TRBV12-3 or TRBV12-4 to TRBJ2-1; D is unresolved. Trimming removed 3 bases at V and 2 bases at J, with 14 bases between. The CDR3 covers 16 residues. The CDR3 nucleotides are TGTGCCAGCAGTTTTGCAAGGACGTCAACCTACAATGAGCAGTTCTTC. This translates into CASSFARTSTYNEQFF.

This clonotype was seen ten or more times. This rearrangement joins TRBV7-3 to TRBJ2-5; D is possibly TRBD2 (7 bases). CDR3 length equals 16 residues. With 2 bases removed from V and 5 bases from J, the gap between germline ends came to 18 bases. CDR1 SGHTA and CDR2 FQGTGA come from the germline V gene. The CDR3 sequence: CASSLRYGGARETQYF. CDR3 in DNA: TGTGCCAGCAGCTTACGATATGGGGGGGCACGGGAGACCCAGTACTTC.

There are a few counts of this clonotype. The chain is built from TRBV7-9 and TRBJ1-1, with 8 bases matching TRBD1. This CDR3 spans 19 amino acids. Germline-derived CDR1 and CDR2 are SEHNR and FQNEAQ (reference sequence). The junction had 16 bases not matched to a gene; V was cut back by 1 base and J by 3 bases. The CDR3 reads CASSLVRLSSPRGHTEAFF. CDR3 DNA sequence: TGTGCCAGCAGCTTAGTTAGGCTGAGCAGTCCCAGGGGGCACACTGAAGCTTTCTTT.

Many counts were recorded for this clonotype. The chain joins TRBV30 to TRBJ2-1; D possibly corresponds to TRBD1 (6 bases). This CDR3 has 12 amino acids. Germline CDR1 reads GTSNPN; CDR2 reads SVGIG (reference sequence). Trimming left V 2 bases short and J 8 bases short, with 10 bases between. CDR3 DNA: TGTGCCTGGAGTCAGGGGTTCCATGAGCAGTTCTTC. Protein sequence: CAWSQGFHEQFF.

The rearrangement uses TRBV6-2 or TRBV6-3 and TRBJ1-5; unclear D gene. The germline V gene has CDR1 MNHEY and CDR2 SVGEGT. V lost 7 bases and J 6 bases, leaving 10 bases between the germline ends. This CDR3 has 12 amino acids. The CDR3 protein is CASNYLSQPQHF. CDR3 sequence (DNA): TGTGCCAGCAACTACTTGAGTCAGCCCCAGCATTTT.